A selection of T cell receptor beta chains follows, all from one sample in a study of T cells in lung cancer brain metastases. Assay used: immunoSEQ multiplex PCR; TCRdb lists only in-frame clones, some missing. The sample lists about 6,000 clones, roughly 80% occurring once. Sequences were obtained from tumor tissue from a brain metastasis. These receptors came from a man aged 45-65 years with non-small cell lung cancer that had spread to the brain. Both conserved end residues are part of each CDR3. A D gene is named only where the DNA matches it firmly. The size entry is marked missing in some rows and otherwise reads once, few, many or a size class.

D gene	J gene	V gene	clone size	CDR3 protein	CDR3 DNA
NA	TRBJ2-4	TRBV19	few	CASSKGREVIQYF	TGTGCCAGTAGTAAGGGAAGGGAGGTTATTCAGTACTTC
NA	TRBJ1-5	TRBV19	NA	CASSIIPLIPQPQHF	TGTGCCAGTAGTATCATACCCCTTATCCCCCAGCCCCAGCATTTT
NA	TRBJ2-5	TRBV4-2	NA	CASSQDRGDQETQYF	TGTGCCAGCAGCCAAGATCGCGGGGACCAGGAGACCCAGTACTTC
TRBD1	TRBJ2-1	TRBV18	NA	CVSSYRGDEQFF	TGTGTCAGCTCCTACAGGGGAGATGAGCAGTTCTTC
NA	TRBJ2-2	TRBV27	NA	CASGESNTGELFF	TGTGCCAGCGGGGAGTCGAACACCGGGGAGCTGTTTTTT
NA	TRBJ1-5	TRBV7-2	NA	CASSSAGGAQHF	TGTGCCAGCAGTTCCGCCGGGGGGGCCCAGCATTTT
NA	TRBJ2-4	TRBV5-6	NA	CASSFLDYHRAKNIQYF	TGTGCCAGCAGCTTCCTCGACTATCACCGAGCCAAAAACATTCAGTACTTC
NA	TRBJ1-2	TRBV7-9	NA	CASSLEWHGGGNYGYTF	TGTGCCAGCAGCTTAGAATGGCACGGGGGCGGTAACTATGGCTACACCTTC
TRBD1	TRBJ1-5	TRBV6-6	few	CASSSPGGRNQPQHF	TGTGCCAGCAGTTCCCCAGGGGGTCGCAATCAGCCCCAGCATTTT
NA	TRBJ1-5	TRBV6-5	NA	CASSRSNSYNQPQHF	TGTGCCAGCAGTCGCTCGAACAGCTACAATCAGCCCCAGCATTTT
NA	TRBJ2-7	TRBV7-9	once	CASSLTGGSSYEQYF	TGTGCCAGCAGCCTGACCGGGGGAAGCTCCTACGAGCAGTACTTC
NA	TRBJ1-1	TRBV18	NA	CASSPSMNTEAFF	TGTGCCAGCTCACCCTCCATGAACACTGAAGCTTTCTTT
NA	TRBJ1-2	TRBV15	NA	CAFREGLNYGYTF	TGTGCCTTCAGAGAGGGGCTTAACTATGGCTACACCTTC
TRBD1	TRBJ1-2	TRBV29-1	once	CSVEGAGGYGYTF	TGCAGCGTTGAAGGGGCAGGGGGCTATGGCTACACCTTC
NA	TRBJ1-5	TRBV6-5	NA	CASSKRGEGQPQHF	TGTGCCAGCAGTAAAAGGGGTGAGGGGCAGCCCCAGCATTTT
NA	TRBJ1-2	TRBV29-1	NA	CSVGGIQGNDYGYTF	TGCAGCGTTGGTGGGATACAGGGAAATGACTATGGCTACACCTTC
TRBD2	TRBJ2-3	TRBV5-1	NA	CASSRGVSGTDTQYF	TGCGCCAGCAGCCGGGGGGTCTCTGGAACAGATACGCAGTATTTT
NA	TRBJ1-1	TRBV5-1	NA	CASSLEGRNTEAFF	TGCGCCAGCAGCTTGGAGGGCAGGAACACTGAAGCTTTCTTT